This T cell receptor (beta chain) was found in a study of T cell changes during pregnancy in multiple sclerosis. Using immunoSEQ multiplex PCR, the repertoire was profiled, and TCRdb retains in-frame clones only, with some absent. The sample yields tens of thousands of clones, roughly 90% seen once. CDR1 is MDHEN, CDR2 SYDVKM, per germline. Losses at the gene ends were 6 bases for V and 6 bases for J; bases not matched to a gene: 5. CDR3 length: 13 amino acids. Specimen: CD4+ T cells from peripheral blood mononuclear cells, collected in the first trimester of pregnancy. This clonotype originated in a female donor in good health, enrolled as a control in a pregnancy study. This chain links TRBV28 with TRBJ1-2, with TRBD1 matching over 9 bases. CDR3 in DNA: TGTGCCAGCAGCAAACAGGGGGCTCATGGCTACACCTTC. It specifies CASSKQGAHGYTF.